A single sample gave rise to the 13 T cell receptor beta chains below, sequenced in a study of shared clonotypes between healthy human individuals. Using immunoSEQ multiplex PCR, the repertoire was profiled, and TCRdb retains in-frame clones only, with some absent. This sample has more than 1.2 million clones, with just under 99% found just once. Input material: naive CD4+ T cells sorted from blood. Subset: CD45RA+ positively selected. The source of these receptors is a man under 40 in good health.

The chain is built from TRBV18 and TRBJ2-1; D uncertain. CDR3 length: 12 amino acids. The V gene lost 3 bases and the J gene lost 16 bases, with 16 bases spanning the gap. Germline lookup yields CDR1 KGHSH and CDR2 LQKENI. This CDR3 reads CASSPGKGILFF. The CDR3 bases are TGTGCCAGCTCACCCGGCAAGGGAATCTTATTCTTC.

V gene TRBV18 combines with J gene TRBJ1-4, with D unclear. Looked up from germline, CDR1 is KGHSH and CDR2 is LQKENI. The CDR3 has 15 residues. Trimming removed 2 bases at V and 2 bases at J, with 9 bases between. CDR3 amino acids: CASSPKWATNEKLFF. CDR3 bases: TGTGCCAGCTCACCAAAGTGGGCTACTAATGAAAAACTGTTTTTT.

V and J are TRBV6-5 and TRBJ1-3; D ambiguous. V was cut by 0 bases and J by 0 bases, with 9 bases left in between. Germline-derived CDR1 and CDR2 are MNHEY and SVGAGI. The CDR3 covers 16 residues. CDR3 DNA sequence: TGTGCCAGCAGTTACTCTGGGCCCTCCTCTGGAAACACCATATATTTT. Protein product: CASSYSGPSSGNTIYF.

This chain links TRBV27 with TRBJ2-2, with TRBD1 identical over 11 bases. Germline CDR1 and CDR2: MNHEY and SMNVEV (reference sequence). The CDR3 is 19 residues long. Unmatched junction bases numbered 10, after V lost 4 bases and J lost 0 bases. The CDR3 DNA reads as TGTGCCAGCAGTTACTCGGGGCCGGGACAGGGGGCGAACACCGGGGAGCTGTTTTTT. Translation: CASSYSGPGQGANTGELFF.

This clone appeared a single time. The chain joins TRBV5-1 to TRBJ2-7; 9 nucleotides match TRBD2. The CDR3 consists of 16 residues. CDR1 is SGHRS and CDR2 is YFSETQ in the germline V gene. V lost 4 bases, J lost 6 bases, and 14 bases stayed unmatched. The CDR3 coding sequence is TGCGCCAGCAGCCCCATTAGCGGGAGTAAGAGTTCCGAGCAGTACTTC. Translating it yields CASSPISGSKSSEQYF.

V usage is TRBV19 and J usage is TRBJ2-1, with TRBD2 identical over 9 bases. There are 14 residues in the CDR3. Trimming removed 6 bases from V and 4 bases from J; junction bases left unmatched: 4. Germline CDR1 and CDR2: LNHDA and SQIVND (reference sequence). The CDR3 region has the DNA TGTGCCAGTAGACAGCGGGAGGCGTACAATGAGCAGTTCTTC. Residues: CASRQREAYNEQFF.

V usage is TRBV7-2 and J usage is TRBJ2-3, with 10 bases fitting TRBD2. Looked up from germline, CDR1 is SGHTA and CDR2 is FQGNSA. This CDR3 is 18 amino acids long. V gave up 3 bases and J gave up 6 bases; unmatched junction bases: 15. In DNA form, the CDR3 reads TGTGCCAGCAGCTTGACAGGTCGGACTAGCGGCAGTGTTGATACGCAGTATTTT. Protein sequence: CASSLTGRTSGSVDTQYF.

The sample holds one count of this clone. This chain links TRBV4-3 with TRBJ2-7; D possibly corresponds to TRBD1 (6 bases). Germline V gives CDR1 LGHNA, CDR2 YSLEER. V shed 0 bases and J shed 2 bases, with 11 bases lying between them. This CDR3 is built from 15 residues. Here the CDR3 DNA reads TGCGCCAGCAGCCAAGAGGTACAGGGCGCCTACGAGCAGTACTTC. This encodes CASSQEVQGAYEQYF.

With respect to this clone: Compared with germline, one end of the junction differs, possibly owing to a read error. This chain uses TRBV9 with TRBJ1-1, with a tentative D call TRBD1 (5 bases). CDR1 is SGDLS and CDR2 is YYNGEE in the germline V gene. This CDR3 comprises 14 residues. The CDR3: CASSVGTLNAEAFF. The CDR3 bases are TGTGCCAGCAGCGTAGGGACATTGAACGCTGAAGCTTTCTTT.

This CDR3 is CASSQVTGVNEQFF. The CDR3 DNA sequence: TGTGCCAGCAGCCAAGTGACCGGGGTTAATGAGCAGTTCTTC. The genes are TRBV14 and TRBJ2-1; TRBD2 might be the D (5 bases). With 1 base removed from V and 7 bases from J, the gap between germline ends came to 11 bases. The length of the CDR3 is 14 residues. Germline CDR1 and CDR2: SGHDN and FVKESK.

The CDR3 loop reads CASSNRPSSGNTIYF. The CDR3 DNA reads as TGCGCCAGCAGCAACAGGCCGAGCTCTGGAAACACCATATATTTT. This chain connects TRBV5-1 to TRBJ1-3, with D possibly matching TRBD1 (5 bases). The CDR3 totals 15 residues. Trimming removed 4 bases from V and 0 bases from J, with 11 bases in between. Germline V lookup: CDR1 SGHRS, CDR2 YFSETQ.

The rearrangement links TRBV9 to TRBJ2-3; no clear D gene. V was clipped by 2 bases and J by 1 base, with 11 bases between them. Germline loops: CDR1 SGDLS, CDR2 YYNGEE. The CDR3 totals 15 residues. As DNA, the CDR3 is TGTGCCAGCAGCGTTCTAGTAAGCGGCACAGATACGCAGTATTTT. As protein: CASSVLVSGTDTQYF.

J is TRBJ2-7 and V is TRBV29-1; TRBD1 matches at 10 bases. The germline V gene has CDR1 SQVTM and CDR2 ANQGSEA. J gave up 6 bases and V 5 bases, and 4 bases lay outside the gene matches. There are 12 residues in the CDR3. DNA for the CDR3: TGCAGCGTTCGATGGACAGGGGGCGAGCAGTACTTC. Its translation is CSVRWTGGEQYF.